A selection of T cell receptor beta chains follows, all from one sample in a study of CD8 T cells in Susac syndrome. TCRdb re-derived calls from the immunoSEQ multiplex PCR reads in MiXCR, one entry per CDR3 protein. The sample records about 200,000 distinct CDR3 sequences, over 90% being singletons. Sequenced material: CD4+ T cells from PBMCs. These receptors were taken from a human donor with multiple sclerosis. Both conserved end residues are trimmed from each CDR3. Fields, in order: J gene, V gene, CDR3 protein.

j_call: TRBJ2-3
v_call: TRBV23-1
cdr3_aa: ASSQAPTSGVCTDTQY

j_call: TRBJ2-5
v_call: TRBV3-1
cdr3_aa: ASSPSKRRGETQY

j_call: TRBJ2-1
v_call: TRBV24-1
cdr3_aa: ATSDYYHNEQF

j_call: TRBJ1-1
v_call: TRBV5-1
cdr3_aa: ASSPDGQPNTEAF

j_call: TRBJ2-7
v_call: TRBV27
cdr3_aa: ASSLKIAASSYEQY

j_call: TRBJ2-3
v_call: TRBV7-2
cdr3_aa: ASSRRGTDTQY

j_call: TRBJ1-6
v_call: TRBV20-1
cdr3_aa: SARVGDRYNSPLH

j_call: TRBJ1-2
v_call: TRBV6-6
cdr3_aa: ASGGQYYGYT

j_call: TRBJ2-7
v_call: TRBV30
cdr3_aa: AWSRLGLAGGPDGEQY

j_call: TRBJ1-1
v_call: TRBV20-1
cdr3_aa: SARRSGTEAF

j_call: TRBJ2-7
v_call: TRBV2
cdr3_aa: ASSEALAKAYEQY

j_call: TRBJ1-5
v_call: TRBV27
cdr3_aa: ASSPIHSNQPQH

j_call: TRBJ1-2
v_call: TRBV11-2
cdr3_aa: ASSLSGYGYT

j_call: TRBJ2-3
v_call: TRBV7-2
cdr3_aa: ASSSQTRTQY

j_call: TRBJ1-1
v_call: TRBV5-1
cdr3_aa: ASSAGQTGAEAF

j_call: TRBJ2-1
v_call: TRBV9
cdr3_aa: ASSVSSSGWQGEQF

j_call: TRBJ1-5
v_call: TRBV12-3/TRBV12-4
cdr3_aa: ASSSLDQPQH